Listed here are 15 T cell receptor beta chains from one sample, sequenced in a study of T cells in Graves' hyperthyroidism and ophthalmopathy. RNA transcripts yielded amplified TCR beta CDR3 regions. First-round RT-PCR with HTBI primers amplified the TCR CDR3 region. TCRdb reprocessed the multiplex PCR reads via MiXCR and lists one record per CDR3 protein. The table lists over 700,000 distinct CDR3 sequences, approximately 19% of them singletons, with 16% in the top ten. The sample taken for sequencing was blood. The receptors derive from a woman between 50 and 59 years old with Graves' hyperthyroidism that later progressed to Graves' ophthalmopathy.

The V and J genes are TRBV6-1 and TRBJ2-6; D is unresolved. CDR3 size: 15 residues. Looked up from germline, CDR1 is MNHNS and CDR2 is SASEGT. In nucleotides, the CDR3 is TGTGCAGGACGGTCAGGTCAGGCTGGGGCCAACGTCCTGACTTTC. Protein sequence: CAGRSGQAGANVLTF.

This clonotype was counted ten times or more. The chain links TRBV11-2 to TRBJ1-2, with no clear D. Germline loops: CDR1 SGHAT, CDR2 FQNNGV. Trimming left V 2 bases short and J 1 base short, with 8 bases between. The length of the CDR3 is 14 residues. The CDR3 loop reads CASSLLGLNYGYTF. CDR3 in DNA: TGTGCCAGCAGCTTATTGGGTCTTAACTATGGCTACACCTTC.

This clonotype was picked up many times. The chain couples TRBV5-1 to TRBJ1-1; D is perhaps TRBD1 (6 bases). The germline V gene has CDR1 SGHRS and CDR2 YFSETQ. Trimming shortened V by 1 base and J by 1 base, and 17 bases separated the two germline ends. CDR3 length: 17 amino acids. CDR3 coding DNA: TGCGCCAGCAGCTTGCCGGGGCAGGGGTTTAAGAACACTGAAGCTTTCTTT. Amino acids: CASSLPGQGFKNTEAFF.

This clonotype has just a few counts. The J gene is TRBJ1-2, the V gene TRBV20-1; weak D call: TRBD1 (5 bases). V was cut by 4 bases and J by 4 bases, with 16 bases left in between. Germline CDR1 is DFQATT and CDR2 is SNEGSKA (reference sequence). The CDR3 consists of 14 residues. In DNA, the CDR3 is TGCAGTGCTACCGGGACCGAGGGTCCCTATGGCTACACCTTC. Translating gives CSATGTEGPYGYTF.

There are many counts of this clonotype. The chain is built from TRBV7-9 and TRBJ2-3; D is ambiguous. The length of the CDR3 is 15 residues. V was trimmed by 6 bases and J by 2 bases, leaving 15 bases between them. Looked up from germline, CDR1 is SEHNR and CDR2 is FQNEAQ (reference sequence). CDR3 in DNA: TGTGCCAGCAGTTCACTCCGGGCCCCCACAGATACGCAGTATTTT. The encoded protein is CASSSLRAPTDTQYF.

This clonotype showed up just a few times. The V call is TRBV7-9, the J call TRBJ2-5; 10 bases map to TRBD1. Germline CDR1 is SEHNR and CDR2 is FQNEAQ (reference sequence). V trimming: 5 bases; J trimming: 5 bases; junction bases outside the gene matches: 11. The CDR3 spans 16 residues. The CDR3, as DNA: TGTGCCAGCAGCCCTGCAGTGGGGACAGGGGTCGAGACCCAGTACTTC. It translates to CASSPAVGTGVETQYF.

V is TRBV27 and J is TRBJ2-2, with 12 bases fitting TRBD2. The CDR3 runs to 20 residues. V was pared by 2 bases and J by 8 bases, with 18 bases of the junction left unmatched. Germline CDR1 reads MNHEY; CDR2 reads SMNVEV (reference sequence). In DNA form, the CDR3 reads TGTGCCAGCAGTTTACAGGGCCTGATCCCTAGCGGGGGGGCCAAAGGGGAGCTGTTTTTT. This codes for CASSLQGLIPSGGAKGELFF.

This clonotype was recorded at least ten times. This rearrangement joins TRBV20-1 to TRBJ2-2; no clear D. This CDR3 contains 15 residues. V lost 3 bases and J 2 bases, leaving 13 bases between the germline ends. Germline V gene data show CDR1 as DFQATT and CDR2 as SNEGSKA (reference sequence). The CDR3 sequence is CSARSRAGNTGELFF. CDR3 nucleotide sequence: TGCAGTGCTAGGAGCAGAGCAGGAAACACCGGGGAGCTGTTTTTT.

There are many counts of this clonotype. CDR3 bases: TGTGCCAGCAGCCCGAGGACTAGCGGAAGCTACGAGCAGTACTTC. As protein: CASSPRTSGSYEQYF. The rearrangement uses TRBV9 and TRBJ2-7; 10 nucleotides match TRBD2. V was pared by 4 bases and J by 3 bases, with 7 bases of the junction left unmatched. This CDR3 has 15 residues. Germline CDR1 SGDLS, CDR2 YYNGEE.

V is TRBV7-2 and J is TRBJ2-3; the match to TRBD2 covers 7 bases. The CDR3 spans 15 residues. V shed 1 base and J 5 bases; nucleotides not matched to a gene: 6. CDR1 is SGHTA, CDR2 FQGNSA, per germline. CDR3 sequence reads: CASSLGQGGGDTQYF. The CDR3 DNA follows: TGTGCCAGCAGCTTAGGGCAGGGCGGGGGAGATACGCAGTATTTT.

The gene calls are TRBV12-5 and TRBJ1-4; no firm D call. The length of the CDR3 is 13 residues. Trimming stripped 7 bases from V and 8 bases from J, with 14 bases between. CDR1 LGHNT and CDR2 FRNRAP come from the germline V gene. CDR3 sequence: CASAPPAGEKLFF. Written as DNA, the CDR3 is TGTGCTAGTGCCCCCCCCGCTGGGGAAAAACTGTTTTTT.

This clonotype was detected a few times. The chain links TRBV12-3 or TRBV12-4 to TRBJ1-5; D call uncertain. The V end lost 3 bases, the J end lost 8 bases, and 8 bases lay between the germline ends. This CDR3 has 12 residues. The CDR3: CASSLGPEPQHF. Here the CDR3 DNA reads TGTGCCAGCAGTTTGGGTCCGGAGCCCCAGCATTTT.

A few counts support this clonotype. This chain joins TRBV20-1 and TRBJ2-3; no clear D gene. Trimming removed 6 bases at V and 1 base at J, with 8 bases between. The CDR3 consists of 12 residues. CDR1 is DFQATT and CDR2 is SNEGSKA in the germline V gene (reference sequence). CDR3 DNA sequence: TGCAGTGCCCATGGGGGCACAGATACGCAGTATTTT. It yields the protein CSAHGGTDTQYF.

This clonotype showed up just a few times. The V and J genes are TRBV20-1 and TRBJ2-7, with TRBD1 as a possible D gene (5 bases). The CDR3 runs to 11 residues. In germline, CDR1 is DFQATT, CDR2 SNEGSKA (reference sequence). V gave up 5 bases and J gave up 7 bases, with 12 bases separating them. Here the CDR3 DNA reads TGCAGTGCTTCGACAGAGGAGGAGCAGTACTTC. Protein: CSASTEEEQYF.

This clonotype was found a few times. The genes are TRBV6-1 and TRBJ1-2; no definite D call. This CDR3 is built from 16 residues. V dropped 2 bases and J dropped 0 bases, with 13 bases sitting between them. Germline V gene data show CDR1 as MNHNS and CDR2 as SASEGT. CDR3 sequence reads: CASSEYARAANYGYTF. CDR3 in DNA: TGTGCCAGCAGTGAATATGCCAGAGCTGCTAACTATGGCTACACCTTC.